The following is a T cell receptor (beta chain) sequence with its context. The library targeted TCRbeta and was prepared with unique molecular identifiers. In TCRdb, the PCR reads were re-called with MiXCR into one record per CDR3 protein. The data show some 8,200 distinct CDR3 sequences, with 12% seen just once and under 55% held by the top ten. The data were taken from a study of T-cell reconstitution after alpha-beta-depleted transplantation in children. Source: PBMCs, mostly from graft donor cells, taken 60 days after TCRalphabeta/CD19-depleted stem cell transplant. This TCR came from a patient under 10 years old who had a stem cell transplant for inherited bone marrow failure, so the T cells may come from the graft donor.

The CDR3 sequence: CASSSVAGTYNEQFF. CDR3 coding DNA: TGTGCCAGCAGCTCTGTGGCGGGTACCTACAATGAGCAGTTCTTC. The rearrangement links TRBV7-1 to TRBJ2-1, with D tentatively TRBD2 (5 bases). TRBV7-1 is an ORF, with its function uncertain. The CDR3 is 15 amino acids. The V and J ends lost 3 bases and 2 bases respectively, with 11 bases between them.